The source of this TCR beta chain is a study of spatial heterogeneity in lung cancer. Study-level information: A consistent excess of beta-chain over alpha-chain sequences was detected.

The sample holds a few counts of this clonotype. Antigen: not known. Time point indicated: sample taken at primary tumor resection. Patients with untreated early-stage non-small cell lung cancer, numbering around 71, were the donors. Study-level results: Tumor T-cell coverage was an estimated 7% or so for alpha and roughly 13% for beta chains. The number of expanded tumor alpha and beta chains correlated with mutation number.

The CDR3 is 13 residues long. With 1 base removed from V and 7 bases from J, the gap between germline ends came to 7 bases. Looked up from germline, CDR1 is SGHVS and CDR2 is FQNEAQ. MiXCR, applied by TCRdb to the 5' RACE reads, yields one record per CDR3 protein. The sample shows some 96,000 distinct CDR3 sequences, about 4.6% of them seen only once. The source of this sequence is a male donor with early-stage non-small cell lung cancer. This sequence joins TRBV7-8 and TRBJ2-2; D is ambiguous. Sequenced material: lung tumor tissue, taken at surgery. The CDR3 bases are TGTGCCAGCAGCTTAGGCCGTCACGGGGAGCTGTTTTTT. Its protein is CASSLGRHGELFF. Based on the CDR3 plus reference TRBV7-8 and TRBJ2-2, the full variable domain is GAGVSQSPRYKVAKRGQDVALRCDPISGHVSLFWYQQALGQGPEFLTYFQNEAQLDKSGLPSDRFFAERPEGSVSTLKIQRTQQEDSAVYLCASSLGRHGELFFGEGSRLTVL.